This T cell receptor (beta chain) was found in a study of identical twins. The CDR3 is 16 residues long. The germline V gene encodes CDR1 KGHDR and CDR2 SFDVKD. V was clipped by 0 bases and J by 4 bases; unmatched bases: 2. Using its own MiXCR run on the 5' RACE reads, TCRdb lists one record per CDR3 protein. The table has about 690,000 distinct CDR3 sequences, 5.5% to 7.5% seen once; the top ten hold 1.5% to 2%. This clonotype was found many times. J is TRBJ2-1 and V is TRBV24-1; 10 positions match TRBD2. Sequencing was performed on naive T cells sorted from blood. The receptor was derived from a young man in good health. The CDR3 sequence: CATSDLQAGGYNEQFF. As DNA, the CDR3 is TGTGCCACCAGTGATTTGCAAGCGGGAGGGTACAATGAGCAGTTCTTC.